The 25 T cell receptor beta chains listed next were all sequenced from one sample in a study of blood T cell repertoires in COVID-19. The data were produced by immunoSEQ multiplex PCR, yet TCRdb's version contains in-frame clones alone and is incomplete. The sample gives some 300,000 clones, 90% of which show up once; around 5.8% is in the top ten. The sequencing sample was made of peripheral blood. Every receptor here comes from a woman aged 50 to 60 with COVID-19, enrolled during active disease.

Worth noting for this clone: A read error may explain this, as a much larger clone is one base away. The chain links TRBV2 to TRBJ1-2; possibly TRBD1 for D (5 bases). Trimming shortened V by 5 bases and J by 4 bases, and 11 bases separated the two germline ends. CDR1 and CDR2 from the germline V gene are SNHLY and FYNNEI. The CDR3 covers 13 residues. DNA for the CDR3: TGTGCCAGCAGTCTTCAGGGTGGCTATGGCTACACCTTC. Residues: CASSLQGGYGYTF.

This chain uses TRBV6-5 with TRBJ1-1; D remains ambiguous. V was pared by 10 bases and J by 1 base, with 13 bases between. This CDR3 has 13 residues. CDR1 and CDR2 from the germline V gene are MNHEY and SVGAGI. The DNA of the CDR3 is TGTGCCACTCGGGAGGGAGGGAACACTGAAGCTTTCTTT. Its protein is CATREGGNTEAFF.

The chain employs TRBV5-1 and TRBJ1-2; no reliable D call. The CDR3 extends over 14 amino acids. Trimming pared 0 bases from V and 0 bases from J, leaving 6 bases between. The germline V gene has CDR1 SGHRS and CDR2 YFSETQ. The CDR3 loop reads CASSLGGSNYGYTF. The CDR3 DNA follows: TGCGCCAGCAGCTTGGGCGGGTCTAACTATGGCTACACCTTC.

The CDR3: CASSLDLGASGRGGANVLTF. The CDR3 DNA reads TGTGCCAGCAGCTTAGATCTGGGGGCTAGCGGGAGAGGTGGGGCCAACGTCCTGACTTTC. The chain links TRBV11-2 to TRBJ2-6; 10 bases agree with TRBD2. CDR1 and CDR2 (germline): SGHAT, FQNNGV. The CDR3 has 20 residues. V lost 0 bases to trimming and J lost 3 bases; unmatched junction nucleotides: 11.

The table lists this clone with a count of one. The chain recombines TRBV18 with TRBJ2-7; TRBD1 aligns across 7 bases. The J segment lost 1 base and the V segment lost 4 bases, leaving 7 bases of the junction unmatched. CDR3 size: 15 residues. Germline CDR1 and CDR2: KGHSH and LQKENI. The CDR3 nucleotides are TGTGCCAGCTCACTACACCGGACAGGTTCCTACGAGCAGTACTTC. Translation gives CASSLHRTGSYEQYF.

The rearrangement links TRBV3-1 (or the pseudogene TRBV3-2) to TRBJ2-5; possible D gene TRBD2, 5 bases. The ends were cut back, 4 bases at V and 8 bases at J, with 14 bases in the middle. Germline V lookup: CDR1 LGHDT, CDR2 YNNKEL (reference sequence). CDR3 length equals 13 residues. The CDR3 spells CASSRRTFLTQYF. The DNA of the CDR3 is TGTGCCAGCAGCCGTAGGACTTTTTTAACCCAGTACTTC.

This clone occurred a few times. Other DNA sequences within the sample encode an identical CDR3. The chain couples TRBV25-1 to TRBJ1-6; 10 bases line up with TRBD1. CDR1 and CDR2 from the germline V gene are MGHDK and SYGVNS. CDR3 length equals 15 residues. Trimming at V came to 5 bases and at J to 5 bases, leaving 3 bases not matched to a gene. As DNA, the CDR3 is TGTGCCAGCAGTCCCGGGACAGGGGATAATTCACCCCTCCACTTT. Protein product: CASSPGTGDNSPLHF.

The genes are TRBV5-1 and TRBJ1-1, with TRBD1 matching over 9 bases. Germline V lookup: CDR1 SGHRS, CDR2 YFSETQ. The CDR3 is 14 residues long. Trimming took 4 bases from V and 7 from J; bases not matched to a gene: 8. The CDR3 protein is CASSLGDRAGEAFF. In nucleotides, the CDR3 is TGCGCCAGCAGCCTTGGGGACAGGGCCGGTGAAGCTTTCTTT.

Only a few counts were recorded for this clone. The chain carries TRBV19 and TRBJ1-6; D gene ambiguous. CDR1 and CDR2 (germline): LNHDA, SQIVND (reference sequence). This CDR3 is built from 13 residues. V lost 5 bases to trimming and J lost 10 bases, with 12 bases between them. CDR3 sequence: CASSEFMYSPLHF. CDR3 nucleotides: TGTGCCAGTAGTGAGTTTATGTACTCACCCCTCCACTTT.

J is TRBJ2-7 and V is TRBV29-1, with 8 bases fitting TRBD1. After removal of 5 bases from V and 3 bases from J, the junction contained 3 bases not matched to a gene. Germline CDR1 SQVTM, CDR2 ANQGSEA. This CDR3 region has 12 residues. As DNA, the CDR3 is TGCAGCGTTCTACAGGGGGGCTACGAGCAGTACTTC. This translates into CSVLQGGYEQYF.

This rearrangement joins TRBV10-1 to TRBJ1-1, with TRBD1 matching over 7 bases. This CDR3 comprises 14 residues. Unmatched junction bases numbered 4, after V lost 4 bases and J lost 2 bases. The germline V gene has CDR1 WNHNN and CDR2 SYGVQD (reference sequence). The CDR3 DNA sequence: TGCGCCAGCAGTGTGGGGACAGCAAACACTGAAGCTTTCTTT. Translation gives CASSVGTANTEAFF.

The chain joins TRBV11-2 to TRBJ2-7; 9 bases are shared with TRBD2. Looked up from germline, CDR1 is SGHAT and CDR2 is FQNNGV. This CDR3 has 17 residues. With 5 bases clipped from V and 3 bases from J, the junction kept 14 bases outside the gene matches. Here the CDR3 DNA reads TGTGCCAGCAGCCCGGCTCCGGGACTAGCTTCTATCTACGAGCAGTACTTC. It encodes CASSPAPGLASIYEQYF.

V usage is TRBV29-1 and J usage is TRBJ1-1, with 8 bases identical to TRBD1. V lost 2 bases and J lost 10; bases outside the gene matches: 12. The CDR3 is 14 amino acids. Germline CDR1 is SQVTM and CDR2 is ANQGSEA. The CDR3: CSVELSDRDFIAFF. The CDR3 bases are TGCAGCGTTGAATTGTCGGACAGGGATTTTATAGCTTTCTTT.

The chain has TRBV19 and TRBJ1-1; TRBD1 matches at 11 bases. The CDR3 spans 16 residues. Germline-derived CDR1 and CDR2 are LNHDA and SQIVND (reference sequence). Trimming took 5 bases from V and 3 from J; bases not matched to a gene: 8. The DNA for the CDR3 is TGTGCCAGTAGTCCCGGACAGGGGGCCTTCGACACTGAAGCTTTCTTT. Its translation: CASSPGQGAFDTEAFF.

This clone occurred once. This chain uses TRBV12-2 with TRBJ2-5; TRBD2 reflects the table's D call only, with no check against the DNA. TRBV12-2 is described as a pseudogene. The CDR3 has 19 amino acids. The CDR3 region is CASRPPARPGGQGGETQYF. The CDR3 DNA reads as TGTGCAAGTCGCCCCCCGGCACGGCCGGGGGGTCAAGGGGGAGAGACCCAGTACTTC.

The V call is TRBV29-1, the J call TRBJ2-5, with D unclear. This CDR3 spans 11 amino acids. Germline CDR1 SQVTM, CDR2 ANQGSEA. V lost 5 bases and J lost 3, with 7 bases in between. CDR3 region: CSVNSEETQYF. The CDR3 DNA reads as TGCAGCGTTAACAGTGAAGAGACCCAGTACTTC.

This sequence joins TRBV4-2 and TRBJ2-7; 12 positions match TRBD2. This CDR3 is 16 amino acids long. Trimming removed 1 base from V and 4 bases from J; junction bases left unmatched: 5. The germline V gene encodes CDR1 LGHNA and CDR2 YNFKEQ. In DNA, the CDR3 is TGTGCCAGCAGCCAAGTACTAGCGGGAGGATGGTACGAGCAGTACTTC. Protein sequence: CASSQVLAGGWYEQYF.

V is TRBV11-3 and J is TRBJ2-1; D perhaps matches TRBD2 (6 bases). CDR1 SGHNT and CDR2 YENEEA come from the germline V gene. The V and J ends lost 4 bases and 2 bases respectively, with 15 bases between them. The CDR3 has 16 residues. The CDR3 DNA follows: TGTGCCAGCAGCTCCCAAGCGGGTATTGCCTACAATGAGCAGTTCTTC. Its protein is CASSSQAGIAYNEQFF.

This chain uses TRBV7-9 with TRBJ2-1; unclear D gene. The V gene's germline CDR1 is SEHNR and CDR2 FQNEAQ (reference sequence). The V end was cut by 3 bases, the J end by 5 bases, with 11 bases between. This CDR3 is built from 14 residues. CDR3 in DNA: TGTGCCAGCAGCTTCGATAGAGGCGACAATGAGCAGTTCTTC. Translated, it gives CASSFDRGDNEQFF.

The chain employs TRBV10-3 and TRBJ2-5; TRBD1 matches at 8 bases. This CDR3 is built from 18 residues. The V gene's germline CDR1 is ENHRY and CDR2 SYGVKD. The junction had 14 bases not matched to a gene; V was cut back by 0 bases and J by 5 bases. The DNA of the CDR3 is TGTGCCATCAGTGAGTCGTTTGGACAGGGCGTGAACGGGGAGACCCAGTACTTC. Its translation: CAISESFGQGVNGETQYF.

The chain uses TRBV27 and TRBJ1-2; no definite D call. Trimming removed 0 bases at V and 0 bases at J, with 17 bases between. Germline CDR1 and CDR2: MNHEY and SMNVEV (reference sequence). The CDR3 has 18 residues. Written as DNA, the CDR3 is TGTGCCAGCAGTTTATCCGCCCCGACGGTTAGCTCTAACTATGGCTACACCTTC. It codes for CASSLSAPTVSSNYGYTF.

The chain uses TRBV3-1 (or the pseudogene TRBV3-2) and TRBJ2-3; no definite D call. The germline V gene encodes CDR1 LGHDT and CDR2 YNNKEL (reference sequence). The CDR3 extends over 14 amino acids. V lost 4 bases and J 4 bases, leaving 12 bases between the germline ends. CDR3 region: CASSPMFGPDTQYF. The CDR3 DNA follows: TGTGCCAGCAGCCCGATGTTTGGCCCAGATACGCAGTATTTT.

The chain couples TRBV19 to TRBJ2-7; a weak D match, TRBD1 (5 bases). The CDR3 has 15 residues. V was trimmed by 5 bases and J by 0 bases, leaving 14 bases between them. Germline-derived CDR1 and CDR2 are LNHDA and SQIVND (reference sequence). The CDR3 DNA reads TGTGCCAGTAGTCCCTTAGGGGTAAGCTCCTACGAGCAGTACTTC. Translating it yields CASSPLGVSSYEQYF. The full variable domain, completed using reference TRBV19 and TRBJ2-7, is DGGITQSPKYLFRKEGQNVTLSCEQNLNHDAMYWYRQDPGQGLRLIYYSQIVNDFQKGDIAEGYSVSREKKESFPLTVTSAQKNPTAFYLCASSPLGVSSYEQYFGPGTRLTVT.

The CDR3 spells CASSQDWVGGALTGELFF. In DNA, the CDR3 is TGCGCCAGCAGCCAAGATTGGGTGGGAGGGGCCTTAACCGGGGAGCTGTTTTTT. The V and J genes are TRBV4-3 and TRBJ2-2; TRBD2 matches at 7 bases. Looked up from germline, CDR1 is LGHNA and CDR2 is YSLEER. The CDR3 has 18 amino acids. V dropped 0 bases and J dropped 5; count of bases not matched to a gene: 12.

The rearrangement uses TRBV5-1 and TRBJ2-7, with TRBD2 identical over 7 bases. The germline V gene has CDR1 SGHRS and CDR2 YFSETQ. CDR3 length: 15 amino acids. The V segment lost 4 bases and the J segment 3 bases; nucleotides outside the gene matches: 10. The CDR3 here is CASSHQSSGDYEQYF. The CDR3 DNA reads as TGCGCCAGCAGCCACCAGTCTAGCGGAGACTACGAGCAGTACTTC. Looking up the rest from reference TRBV5-1 and TRBJ2-7 gives the full variable domain: KAGVTQTPRYLIKTRGQQVTLSCSPISGHRSVSWYQQTPGQGLQFLFEYFSETQRNKGNFPGRFSGRQFSNSRSEMNVSTLELGDSALYLCASSHQSSGDYEQYFGPGTRLTVT.